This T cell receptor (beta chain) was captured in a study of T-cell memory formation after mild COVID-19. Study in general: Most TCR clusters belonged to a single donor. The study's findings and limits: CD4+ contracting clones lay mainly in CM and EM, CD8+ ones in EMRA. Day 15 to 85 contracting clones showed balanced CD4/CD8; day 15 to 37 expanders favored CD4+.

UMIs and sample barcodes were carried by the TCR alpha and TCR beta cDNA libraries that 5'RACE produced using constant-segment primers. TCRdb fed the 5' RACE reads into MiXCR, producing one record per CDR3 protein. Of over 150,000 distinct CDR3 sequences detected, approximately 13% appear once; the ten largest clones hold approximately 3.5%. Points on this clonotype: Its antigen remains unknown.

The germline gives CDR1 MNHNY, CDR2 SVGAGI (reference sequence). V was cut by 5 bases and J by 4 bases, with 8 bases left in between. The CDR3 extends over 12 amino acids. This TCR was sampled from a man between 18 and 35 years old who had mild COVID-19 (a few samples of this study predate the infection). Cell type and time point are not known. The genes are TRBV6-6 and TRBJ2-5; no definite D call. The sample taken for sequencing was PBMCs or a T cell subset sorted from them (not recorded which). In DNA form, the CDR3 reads TGTGCCAGCAGTCAGGACGCAGAGACCCAGTACTTC. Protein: CASSQDAETQYF.